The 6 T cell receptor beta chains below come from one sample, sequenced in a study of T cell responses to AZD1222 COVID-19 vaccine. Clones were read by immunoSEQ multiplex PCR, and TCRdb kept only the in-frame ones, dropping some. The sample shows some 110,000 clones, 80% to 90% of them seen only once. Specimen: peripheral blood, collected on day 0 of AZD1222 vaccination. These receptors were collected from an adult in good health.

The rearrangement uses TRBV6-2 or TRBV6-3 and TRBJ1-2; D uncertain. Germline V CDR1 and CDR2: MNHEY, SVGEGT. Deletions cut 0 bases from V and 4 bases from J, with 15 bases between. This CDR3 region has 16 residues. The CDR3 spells CASSYSIGLQSYGYTF. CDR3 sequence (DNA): TGTGCCAGCAGTTACTCGATCGGCCTCCAGTCCTATGGCTACACCTTC.

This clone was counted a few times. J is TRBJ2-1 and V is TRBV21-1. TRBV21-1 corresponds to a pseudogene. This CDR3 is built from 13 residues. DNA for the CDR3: TGTGCCAGCAGGACTATACAGGTCGTTGAGCAGTTCTTC. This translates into CASRTIQVVEQFF.

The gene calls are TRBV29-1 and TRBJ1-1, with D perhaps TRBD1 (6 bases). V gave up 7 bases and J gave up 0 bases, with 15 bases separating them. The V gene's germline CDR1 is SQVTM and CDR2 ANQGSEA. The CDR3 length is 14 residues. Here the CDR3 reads CSATAWGLNTEAFF. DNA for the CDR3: TGCAGCGCGACGGCGTGGGGGCTGAACACTGAAGCTTTCTTT.

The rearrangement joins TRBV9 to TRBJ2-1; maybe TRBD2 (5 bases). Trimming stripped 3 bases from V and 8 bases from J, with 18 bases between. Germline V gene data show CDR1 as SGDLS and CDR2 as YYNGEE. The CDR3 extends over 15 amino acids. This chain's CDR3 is CASSAGLAPWDEQFF. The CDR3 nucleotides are TGTGCCAGCAGCGCGGGTTTAGCGCCCTGGGATGAGCAGTTCTTC. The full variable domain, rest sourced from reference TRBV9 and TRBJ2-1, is DSGVTQTPKHLITATGQRVTLRCSPRSGDLSVYWYQQSLDQGLQFLIQYYNGEERAKGNILERFSAQQFPDLHSELNLSSLELGDSALYFCASSAGLAPWDEQFFGPGTRLTVL.

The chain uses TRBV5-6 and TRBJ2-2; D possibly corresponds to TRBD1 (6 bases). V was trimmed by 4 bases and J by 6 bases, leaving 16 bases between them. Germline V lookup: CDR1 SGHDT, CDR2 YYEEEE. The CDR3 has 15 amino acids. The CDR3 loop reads CASSRGTQGSGELFF. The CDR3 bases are TGTGCCAGCAGCAGGGGGACGCAGGGGTCCGGGGAGCTGTTTTTT.

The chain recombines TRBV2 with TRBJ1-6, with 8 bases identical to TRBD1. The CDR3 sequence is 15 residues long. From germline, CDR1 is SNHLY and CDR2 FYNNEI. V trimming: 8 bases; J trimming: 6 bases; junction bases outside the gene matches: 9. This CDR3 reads CASEPTGEINSPLHF. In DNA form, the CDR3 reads TGTGCCAGCGAACCGACAGGGGAGATTAATTCACCCCTCCACTTT. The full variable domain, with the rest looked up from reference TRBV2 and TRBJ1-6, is EPEVTQTPSHQVTQMGQEVILRCVPISNHLYFYWYRQILGQKVEFLVSFYNNEISEKSEIFDDQFSVERPDGSNFTLKIRSTKLEDSAMYFCASEPTGEINSPLHFGNGTRLTVT.